The 27 T cell receptor beta chains presented below share a single source sample, sequenced in a study of CD8+ T cells in alopecia areata. Sequencing relied on a cDNA template that was reverse transcribed from extracted RNA. TCRdb's table, derived via immunoSEQ multiplex PCR, lists solely in-frame clones and lacks some. The sample includes about 250,000 clones, under 70% of them seen just once. The material sequenced was CD4+ T cells sorted from blood, taken at week 0. These TCRs come from a human donor with alopecia areata.

The rearrangement joins TRBV2 to TRBJ1-1; D is unresolved. This CDR3 is built from 13 residues. Germline loops: CDR1 SNHLY, CDR2 FYNNEI. V lost 6 bases, J lost 2 bases, and 10 bases lay in between. CDR3 in DNA: TGTGCCAGCAGACCTCAGGATAACACTGAAGCTTTCTTT. It is translated as CASRPQDNTEAFF.

This chain links TRBV2 with TRBJ2-7; 12 nucleotides agree with TRBD1. The CDR3 has 15 residues. Germline CDR1 is SNHLY and CDR2 is FYNNEI. With V trimmed by 5 bases and J by 7 bases, 9 bases remained unmatched. The CDR3 DNA sequence: TGTGCCAGCAGTTGGGGACAGGGGGCGACCAGGGAGCAGTACTTC. It specifies CASSWGQGATREQYF.

The chain employs TRBV6-5 and TRBJ1-2; D gene ambiguous. The germline V gene encodes CDR1 MNHEY and CDR2 SVGAGI. The CDR3 extends over 11 amino acids. V lost 6 bases, J lost 8 bases, and 10 bases lay in between. The chain's CDR3 is CASRDPRGYTF. The CDR3 DNA sequence: TGTGCCAGCAGGGACCCTCGGGGCTACACCTTC.

V and J are TRBV9 and TRBJ2-6; D gene uncertain. This CDR3 has 14 amino acids. CDR1 is SGDLS and CDR2 is YYNGEE in the germline V gene. V lost 0 bases, J lost 4 bases, and 5 bases lay in between. CDR3 nucleotides: TGTGCCAGCAGCGTAGATCTGGGGGCCAACGTCCTGACTTTC. This gives the protein CASSVDLGANVLTF.

The chain couples TRBV7-3 to TRBJ2-6; D is perhaps TRBD2 (5 bases). The CDR3 is 15 residues long. Deletions cut 3 bases from V and 5 bases from J, with 11 bases between. Germline V lookup: CDR1 SGHTA, CDR2 FQGTGA. The CDR3 DNA follows: TGTGCCAGCAGCTTTTCCGGGAACTGGGCCAACGTCCTGACTTTC. Amino acids: CASSFSGNWANVLTF.

This chain joins TRBV5-6 and TRBJ1-1; D gene unclear. The CDR3 totals 14 residues. Germline loops: CDR1 SGHDT, CDR2 YYEEEE. V lost 0 bases and J lost 3, with 9 bases in between. The CDR3 sequence is CASSLEPRHTEAFF. For the CDR3, the DNA is TGTGCCAGCAGCTTGGAGCCGCGACACACTGAAGCTTTCTTT.

This clone was found a few times. The chain uses TRBV2 and TRBJ1-2, with D perhaps TRBD1 (6 bases). The CDR3 spans 16 residues. Germline V gene lookup returns CDR1 SNHLY and CDR2 FYNNEI. Trimming pared 2 bases from V and 0 bases from J, leaving 13 bases between. The CDR3 DNA sequence: TGTGCCAGCAGTGAACCCGGGACACCATCTAACTATGGCTACACCTTC. It encodes CASSEPGTPSNYGYTF.

The chain combines TRBV7-2 with TRBJ2-7, with a tentative D call TRBD2 (6 bases). This CDR3 region has 14 residues. CDR1 SGHTA and CDR2 FQGNSA come from the germline V gene. V lost 0 bases, J lost 5 bases, and 11 bases lay in between. The CDR3, as DNA: TGTGCCAGCAGCTTAGCACGGGGGAAGGACGAGCAGTACTTC. Its translation: CASSLARGKDEQYF.

The chain has TRBV7-2 and TRBJ2-7; 9 nucleotides line up with TRBD2. Germline CDR1 SGHTA, CDR2 FQGNSA. Trimming took 3 bases from V and 4 from J; bases not matched to a gene: 7. The CDR3 covers 15 residues. The CDR3 DNA follows: TGTGCCAGCAGCTTCCAGCGGGGGGCTTTATACGAGCAGTACTTC. It yields the protein CASSFQRGALYEQYF.

The rearrangement links TRBV29-1 to TRBJ2-7; no firm D call. Trimming cost V 1 base and J 0 bases, with 10 bases left between them. CDR1 and CDR2 from the germline V gene are SQVTM and ANQGSEA. There are 14 residues in the CDR3. The CDR3 loop reads CSVEGGTASYEQYF. The CDR3 coding sequence is TGCAGCGTTGAAGGGGGAACAGCCTCCTACGAGCAGTACTTC.

This clone was seen more than once but under ten times. The chain combines TRBV10-3 with TRBJ2-2, with unresolved D. Trimming took 4 bases from V and 5 from J, leaving 2 bases between them. Germline values: CDR1 ENHRY, CDR2 SYGVKD. This CDR3 comprises 11 residues. CDR3 DNA: TGTGCCATCAGTGGGACCGGGGAGCTGTTTTTT. Its translation is CAISGTGELFF.

The chain is built from TRBV4-3 and TRBJ1-2; D might be TRBD1 (6 bases). This CDR3 region has 13 residues. V lost 1 base and J lost 8, with 11 bases in between. Germline assignment: CDR1 LGHNA and CDR2 YSLEER. This CDR3 reads CASSQVPGAGYTF. CDR3 sequence (DNA): TGCGCCAGCAGCCAAGTGCCGGGGGCGGGCTACACCTTC.

The count of this clone is one. DNA for the CDR3: TGCGCCAGCAGCCCAGGGGAGATCTATGGCTACACCTTC. This translates into CASSPGEIYGYTF. This chain connects TRBV5-1 to TRBJ1-2; perhaps TRBD1 as D (6 bases). This CDR3 is built from 13 residues. The ends were cut back, 4 bases at V and 4 bases at J, with 11 bases in the middle. The germline V gene has CDR1 SGHRS and CDR2 YFSETQ.

The V gene is TRBV29-1, the J gene TRBJ1-5; weak D call: TRBD1 (6 bases). Trimming pared 5 bases from V and 0 bases from J, leaving 8 bases between. This CDR3 region has 13 residues. Germline values: CDR1 SQVTM, CDR2 ANQGSEA. The CDR3 loop reads CSVLDSSNQPQHF. The CDR3 DNA sequence: TGCAGCGTTCTGGACAGTAGCAATCAGCCCCAGCATTTT.

There are a few counts of this clone. The gene calls are TRBV23-1 and TRBJ2-7; 9 bases map to TRBD1. TRBV23-1 is flagged as an ORF with uncertain function. This CDR3 comprises 15 residues. V lost 4 bases, J lost 3 bases, and 7 bases stayed unmatched. CDR3 nucleotides: TGCGCCAGCAGTCCCCCCCAGGACAGGGGCTACGAGCAGTACTTC. This gives the protein CASSPPQDRGYEQYF.

This chain links TRBV5-4 with TRBJ2-3; D gene unclear. V lost 6 bases and J 2 bases, leaving 10 bases between the germline ends. CDR1 and CDR2 (germline): SGHNT, YYREEE (reference sequence). CDR3 length: 13 amino acids. CDR3 residues: CASTVRFTDTQYF. The CDR3 DNA follows: TGTGCCAGCACCGTGAGATTCACAGATACGCAGTATTTT.

The chain carries TRBV29-1 and TRBJ2-4, with D perhaps being TRBD1 or TRBD2 (5 bases each). This CDR3 is 11 amino acids long. V was shortened by 4 bases and J by 6 bases, with 7 bases between the two germline ends. Germline V gene lookup returns CDR1 SQVTM and CDR2 ANQGSEA. Here the CDR3 reads CSVAGTNIQYF. The CDR3 region has the DNA TGCAGCGTTGCCGGGACAAACATTCAGTACTTC.

This clone was observed a few times. The V and J genes are TRBV30 and TRBJ2-7; 7 bases align to TRBD1. Trimming cost V 3 bases and J 0 bases; bases outside gene matches: 2. Germline assignment: CDR1 GTSNPN and CDR2 SVGIG (reference sequence). This CDR3 spans 13 amino acids. The chain's CDR3 is CAWRHRGSYEQYF. DNA of the CDR3: TGTGCCTGGAGGCACAGGGGCTCCTACGAGCAGTACTTC.

J is TRBJ1-1 and V is TRBV2, with D possibly TRBD1 on 6 matching bases. V shed 6 bases and J shed 3 bases, with 8 bases lying between them. CDR3 length equals 12 residues. Germline CDR1 and CDR2: SNHLY and FYNNEI. The DNA for the CDR3 is TGTGCCAGCAGGGACAGTTACACTGAAGCTTTCTTT. Protein sequence: CASRDSYTEAFF. The variable domain in full, with the rest retrieved from reference TRBV2 and TRBJ1-1, is EPEVTQTPSHQVTQMGQEVILRCVPISNHLYFYWYRQILGQKVEFLVSFYNNEISEKSEIFDDQFSVERPDGSNFTLKIRSTKLEDSAMYFCASRDSYTEAFFGQGTRLTVV.

The chain recombines TRBV4-1 with TRBJ1-2; D gene unclear. Germline V lookup: CDR1 MGHRA, CDR2 YSYEKL. This CDR3 region has 15 residues. Trimming shortened V by 4 bases and J by 4 bases, and 16 bases separated the two germline ends. The CDR3 loop reads CASSRAAEAAYGYTF. For the CDR3, the DNA is TGCGCCAGCAGCCGCGCCGCTGAGGCCGCCTATGGCTACACCTTC.

The chain employs TRBV14 and TRBJ1-1; the D is unclear. The germline V gene has CDR1 SGHDN and CDR2 FVKESK. V was cut by 5 bases and J by 3 bases, with 13 bases left in between. The CDR3 is made up of 14 amino acids. The CDR3 loop reads CASSTLIRDTEAFF. The CDR3 nucleotides read TGTGCCAGCAGCACCCTGATACGGGACACTGAAGCTTTCTTT.

This sequence joins TRBV6-5 and TRBJ2-1; 11 bases match TRBD2. The J segment lost 2 bases and the V segment lost 6 bases, leaving 3 bases of the junction unmatched. CDR3 size: 15 residues. Per germline, CDR1 MNHEY and CDR2 SVGAGI. The DNA for the CDR3 is TGTGCCAGCAGGCGTAGCGGGGGGGCCTACAATGAGCAGTTCTTC. This translates into CASRRSGGAYNEQFF.

This chain connects TRBV7-9 to TRBJ2-5; D is uncertain. This CDR3 has 14 amino acids. Germline V gene lookup returns CDR1 SEHNR and CDR2 FQNEAQ (reference sequence). V dropped 1 base and J dropped 4 bases, with 10 bases sitting between them. CDR3 coding DNA: TGTGCCAGCAGCTTAGATCTGAGTCGAGAGACCCAGTACTTC. This sequence encodes CASSLDLSRETQYF.

The genes are TRBV29-1 and TRBJ2-5, with 10 bases that match TRBD2. The CDR3 loop spans 13 amino acids. CDR1 is SQVTM and CDR2 is ANQGSEA in the germline V gene. V dropped 7 bases and J dropped 3; count of bases not matched to a gene: 5. CDR3 sequence reads: CSGGTSVKETQYF. The CDR3 nucleotides are TGCAGCGGCGGGACTAGCGTAAAAGAGACCCAGTACTTC.

This clone was seen just once. V is TRBV7-9 and J is TRBJ2-7; weak D call: TRBD1 (6 bases). The CDR3 spans 11 residues. CDR1 is SEHNR and CDR2 is FQNEAQ in the germline V gene (reference sequence). The germline V and J ends were trimmed by 0 bases and 13 bases, with 10 bases remaining between them. CDR3 protein: CASSLADRLYF. DNA for the CDR3: TGTGCCAGCAGCTTAGCCGACAGGTTATACTTC.

This chain uses TRBV2 with TRBJ2-2; 7 bases line up with TRBD1. In germline, CDR1 is SNHLY, CDR2 FYNNEI. The CDR3 is made up of 14 amino acids. With V trimmed by 5 bases and J by 3 bases, 3 bases remained unmatched. CDR3 bases: TGTGCCAGCAGTCCGGACAGGTACACCGGGGAGCTGTTTTTT. Amino acids: CASSPDRYTGELFF.

This sequence joins TRBV7-3 and TRBJ2-1; TRBD1 agrees at 7 bases. Germline V gene lookup returns CDR1 SGHTA and CDR2 FQGTGA. The CDR3 has 15 residues. J was trimmed by 4 bases and V by 5 bases; bases with no gene match: 8. CDR3 region: CASSPRSGQYNEQFF. CDR3 bases: TGTGCCAGCAGCCCAAGGTCGGGACAGTACAATGAGCAGTTCTTC.